This T cell receptor beta chain appears in the sequencing data of a study of shared clonotypes between healthy human individuals. Across the study: A couple of female and a few male donors aged 18 to 49 were enrolled. Regarding the study as a whole: A generally larger estimated richness was seen in naive subsets than in memory subsets.

This clone was seen a handful of times. The target antigen is unknown. Produced via immunoSEQ multiplex PCR; TCRdb's table is partial and in-frame only. Found here are hundreds of thousands of clones, around 73% of them singletons; the top ten hold 1.5% to 2%. Trimming pared 2 bases from V and 0 bases from J, leaving 11 bases between. CDR1 MGHDK and CDR2 SYGVNS come from the germline V gene. The CDR3 length is 15 residues. The sample consisted of memory CD4+ T cells sorted from blood. Subset here: CD45RA-negative fraction. The chain joins TRBV25-1 to TRBJ2-7; maybe TRBD1 (5 bases). The clonotype originates from a woman aged 25 to 39 in good health. CDR3 coding DNA: TGTGCCAGCAGTGAAACGGACAACGGCTCCTACGAGCAGTACTTC. It is translated as CASSETDNGSYEQYF.